The rows below give T cell receptor beta chains drawn from one sample of a study of PD-1 blockade in mismatch repair-deficient tumors. Measured with immunoSEQ multiplex PCR; TCRdb has only the in-frame clones, and not every one. The sample lists under 50,000 clones, 75% to 90% occurring once. Sequencing used PBMCs, obtained around 40 weeks after starting pembrolizumab. The receptors shown here come from an adult with mismatch repair-deficient cancer. Each CDR3 is given with its conserved first and last residue. The D gene is left open where the match is weak. Size tells how often a clone was seen (once, few, many) or the class of an expanded clone, and some rows leave it out.

CDR3 length: 14; J gene: TRBJ2-1; V gene: TRBV19; clone size: NA; D gene: NA; CDR3 DNA: TGTGCCAGTAGTGCAATGACTGCATCCAATGAGCAGTTCTTC; CDR3 protein: CASSAMTASNEQFF
CDR3 length: 14; J gene: TRBJ1-1; V gene: TRBV4-1; clone size: NA; D gene: TRBD1; CDR3 DNA: TGCGCCAGCAGCCAAGGAGGGGGCGGCTCTGAAGCTTTCTTT; CDR3 protein: CASSQGGGGSEAFF
CDR3 length: 15; J gene: TRBJ1-3; V gene: TRBV5-1; clone size: NA; D gene: TRBD1; CDR3 DNA: TGCGCCAGCAGTTCCACAGGGGGCTCTGGAAACACCATATATTTT; CDR3 protein: CASSSTGGSGNTIYF
CDR3 length: 13; J gene: TRBJ1-5; V gene: TRBV19; clone size: NA; D gene: NA; CDR3 DNA: TGTGCCAGTAGTAAAAACAGGGATCAGCCCCAGCATTTT; CDR3 protein: CASSKNRDQPQHF
CDR3 length: 12; J gene: TRBJ1-2; V gene: TRBV29-1; clone size: NA; D gene: NA; CDR3 DNA: TGCAGCGTTGGTAGGGACTACTATGGCTACACCTTC; CDR3 protein: CSVGRDYYGYTF
CDR3 length: 15; J gene: TRBJ2-7; V gene: TRBV5-1; clone size: NA; D gene: TRBD1; CDR3 DNA: TGCGCCAGCAGCTTGGGAGGGACAGACTCCTACGAGCAGTACTTC; CDR3 protein: CASSLGGTDSYEQYF
CDR3 length: 14; J gene: TRBJ2-7; V gene: TRBV27; clone size: few; D gene: NA; CDR3 DNA: TGTGCCAGCAGTTTAGGCGGGGGCAGATACGAGCAGTACTTC; CDR3 protein: CASSLGGGRYEQYF
CDR3 length: 14; J gene: TRBJ2-7; V gene: TRBV9; clone size: few; D gene: NA; CDR3 DNA: TGTGCCAGCAGCCCAGAGGCCCTGCACTACGAGCAGTACTTC; CDR3 protein: CASSPEALHYEQYF
CDR3 length: 14; J gene: TRBJ2-3; V gene: TRBV29-1; clone size: NA; D gene: NA; CDR3 DNA: TGCAGCGTTGCTGGTAGCGTGGGAACAGATACGCAGTATTTT; CDR3 protein: CSVAGSVGTDTQYF
CDR3 length: 13; J gene: TRBJ2-1; V gene: TRBV5-1; clone size: NA; D gene: NA; CDR3 DNA: TGCGCCAGCAGCGGGGGACTTGACAATGAGCAGTTCTTC; CDR3 protein: CASSGGLDNEQFF
CDR3 length: 15; J gene: TRBJ2-1; V gene: TRBV5-1; clone size: NA; D gene: TRBD1; CDR3 DNA: TGCGCCAGCAGCTTGGCCGGACAGGGTTTTGATGAGCAGTTCTTC; CDR3 protein: CASSLAGQGFDEQFF
CDR3 length: 13; J gene: TRBJ1-1; V gene: TRBV29-1; clone size: NA; D gene: TRBD1; CDR3 DNA: TGCAGCGTCGCTGACAGGGGGGAGACTGAAGCTTTCTTT; CDR3 protein: CSVADRGETEAFF
CDR3 length: 13; J gene: TRBJ2-1; V gene: TRBV2; clone size: once; D gene: NA; CDR3 DNA: TGTGCCAGCAGTGAAGCAGGGGACAATGAGCAGTTCTTC; CDR3 protein: CASSEAGDNEQFF
CDR3 length: 13; J gene: TRBJ2-7; V gene: TRBV7-2; clone size: few; D gene: NA; CDR3 DNA: TGTGCCAGCAGCTTAGGGCTTAAGCGGGAGCAGTACTTC; CDR3 protein: CASSLGLKREQYF
CDR3 length: 17; J gene: TRBJ2-1; V gene: TRBV5-1; clone size: NA; D gene: TRBD2; CDR3 DNA: TGCGCCAGCAGCTATGGAGGCCCTAGCGGGAGTATAGGTGGGCAGTTCTTC; CDR3 protein: CASSYGGPSGSIGGQFF
CDR3 length: 16; J gene: TRBJ1-4; V gene: TRBV7-9; clone size: NA; D gene: NA; CDR3 DNA: TGTGCCAGCAGCTTAAGTTGGGACACGGGTAGTGAAAAACTGTTTTTT; CDR3 protein: CASSLSWDTGSEKLFF
CDR3 length: 15; J gene: TRBJ2-1; V gene: TRBV5-1; clone size: NA; D gene: TRBD2; CDR3 DNA: TGCGCCAGCAGCTTAATAGCGGGAAGGTACAATGAGCAGTTCTTC; CDR3 protein: CASSLIAGRYNEQFF
CDR3 length: 16; J gene: TRBJ2-5; V gene: TRBV28; clone size: NA; D gene: TRBD2; CDR3 DNA: TGTGCCAGCAGTCTCCCATTAGCGGGAGGAGAAGAGACCCAGTACTTC; CDR3 protein: CASSLPLAGGEETQYF
CDR3 length: 14; J gene: TRBJ2-7; V gene: TRBV27; clone size: NA; D gene: NA; CDR3 DNA: TGTGCCAGCAGTGCACAGGAATCGATCTACGAGCAGTACTTC; CDR3 protein: CASSAQESIYEQYF
CDR3 length: 15; J gene: TRBJ1-6; V gene: TRBV5-1; clone size: few; D gene: NA; CDR3 DNA: TGCGCCAGCAGCTTTATCCAGGGAGGAAATTCACCCCTCCACTTT; CDR3 protein: CASSFIQGGNSPLHF
CDR3 length: 16; J gene: TRBJ2-5; V gene: TRBV5-1; clone size: once; D gene: TRBD2; CDR3 DNA: TGCGCCAGCAGTCAGGGGCTACTAGCGGGAGGAGAGACCCAGTACTTC; CDR3 protein: CASSQGLLAGGETQYF
CDR3 length: 15; J gene: TRBJ2-5; V gene: TRBV14; clone size: NA; D gene: NA; CDR3 DNA: TGTGCCAGCAGCCAAGTGATGGGTCGGGTAGAGACCCAGTACTTC; CDR3 protein: CASSQVMGRVETQYF
CDR3 length: 14; J gene: TRBJ2-3; V gene: TRBV5-1; clone size: NA; D gene: TRBD1; CDR3 DNA: TGCGCCAGCAGCTTCGACAGGGTCACAGATACGCAGTATTTT; CDR3 protein: CASSFDRVTDTQYF
CDR3 length: 12; J gene: TRBJ2-7; V gene: TRBV2; clone size: few; D gene: NA; CDR3 DNA: TGTGCCAGCAGGGGAGACCCCTACGAGCAGTACTTC; CDR3 protein: CASRGDPYEQYF
CDR3 length: 17; J gene: TRBJ2-2; V gene: TRBV30; clone size: NA; D gene: NA; CDR3 DNA: TGTGCCTGGAGCGCCAGATTAACTAGTTTGAACACCGGGGAGCTGTTTTTT; CDR3 protein: CAWSARLTSLNTGELFF
CDR3 length: 15; J gene: TRBJ1-2; V gene: TRBV4-1; clone size: NA; D gene: NA; CDR3 DNA: TGCGCCAGCAGCCTGCGTGGACACCCTATAGACGGCTACACCTTC; CDR3 protein: CASSLRGHPIDGYTF
CDR3 length: 15; J gene: TRBJ2-3; V gene: TRBV9; clone size: NA; D gene: NA; CDR3 DNA: TGTGCCAGCAGCCCCCTCCTGCGGGGTGGTGCGACGCAGTATTTT; CDR3 protein: CASSPLLRGGATQYF
CDR3 length: 15; J gene: TRBJ2-7; V gene: TRBV6-1; clone size: few; D gene: TRBD1; CDR3 DNA: TGTGCCAGCAGGGACAGGGTGGGGGGCTCCTACGAGCAGTACTTC; CDR3 protein: CASRDRVGGSYEQYF
CDR3 length: 15; J gene: TRBJ2-2; V gene: TRBV6-5; clone size: NA; D gene: TRBD1; CDR3 DNA: TGTGCCAGCAGGAGGACTCGACAGGGTCCCGGGGAGCTGTTTTTT; CDR3 protein: CASRRTRQGPGELFF
CDR3 length: 14; J gene: TRBJ1-1; V gene: TRBV5-5; clone size: NA; D gene: TRBD1; CDR3 DNA: TGTGCCAGCAGCTGGGGACAGCCTTTAGCTGAAGCTTTCTTT; CDR3 protein: CASSWGQPLAEAFF
CDR3 length: 11; J gene: TRBJ1-2; V gene: TRBV28; clone size: NA; D gene: NA; CDR3 DNA: TGTGCCAGCAGCCTCGGGGGGAGCTACACCTTC; CDR3 protein: CASSLGGSYTF
CDR3 length: 13; J gene: TRBJ2-7; V gene: TRBV5-1; clone size: NA; D gene: NA; CDR3 DNA: TGCGCCAGCAGCTTGCAGGGATCCTACGAGCAGTACTTC; CDR3 protein: CASSLQGSYEQYF
CDR3 length: 14; J gene: TRBJ2-7; V gene: TRBV5-1; clone size: NA; D gene: TRBD2; CDR3 DNA: TGCGCCAGCAGCTCGGGGCTAGCGGGGTATGAGCAGTACTTC; CDR3 protein: CASSSGLAGYEQYF
CDR3 length: 13; J gene: TRBJ1-1; V gene: TRBV5-6; clone size: once; D gene: NA; CDR3 DNA: TGTGCCAGCAGCTTGGATCAGGGGAGAGGGGCTTTCTTT; CDR3 protein: CASSLDQGRGAFF
CDR3 length: 16; J gene: TRBJ2-3; V gene: TRBV7-3; clone size: NA; D gene: TRBD1; CDR3 DNA: TGTGCCAGCAGCCGGGACAGGGCAAGTTCGTCAGATACGCAGTATTTT; CDR3 protein: CASSRDRASSSDTQYF
CDR3 length: 14; J gene: TRBJ2-7; V gene: TRBV28; clone size: NA; D gene: NA; CDR3 DNA: TGTGCCAGCAGACGGAGCCCCAGGGGCTACGAGCAGTACTTC; CDR3 protein: CASRRSPRGYEQYF
CDR3 length: 15; J gene: TRBJ2-2; V gene: TRBV28; clone size: once; D gene: TRBD2; CDR3 DNA: TGTGCCAGCACCGGGGGGACCGGGAACACCGGGGAGCTGTTTTTT; CDR3 protein: CASTGGTGNTGELFF
CDR3 length: 14; J gene: TRBJ2-7; V gene: TRBV28; clone size: few; D gene: NA; CDR3 DNA: TGTGCCAGCAGCCTTCGGGACATCTCCTACGAGCAGTACTTC; CDR3 protein: CASSLRDISYEQYF
CDR3 length: 13; J gene: TRBJ1-5; V gene: TRBV6-5; clone size: once; D gene: NA; CDR3 DNA: TGTGCCAGCAGTTTTTCACAGGGAAGGGCCCAGCATTTT; CDR3 protein: CASSFSQGRAQHF
CDR3 length: 14; J gene: TRBJ2-7; V gene: TRBV5-1; clone size: few; D gene: NA; CDR3 DNA: TGCGCCAGCAGCTTGGGTGGGAGCGGTTACGAGCAGTACTTC; CDR3 protein: CASSLGGSGYEQYF
CDR3 length: 19; J gene: TRBJ2-4; V gene: TRBV28; clone size: NA; D gene: TRBD2; CDR3 DNA: TGTGCCAGCAGTCCATTCCAGGCACTAGCGGGAACAGCCAAAAACATTCAGTACTTC; CDR3 protein: CASSPFQALAGTAKNIQYF
CDR3 length: 19; J gene: TRBJ2-7; V gene: TRBV7-8; clone size: NA; D gene: TRBD2; CDR3 DNA: TGTGCCAGCAGTTACCCGGGACTTATGCTCGGGACTAGGTCCTACGAGCAGTACTTC; CDR3 protein: CASSYPGLMLGTRSYEQYF
CDR3 length: 17; J gene: TRBJ2-1; V gene: TRBV29-1; clone size: NA; D gene: TRBD2; CDR3 DNA: TGCAGCGTTGACTCCGCGTTGACTAGCGGGAGGGCAAATGAGCAGTTCTTC; CDR3 protein: CSVDSALTSGRANEQFF
CDR3 length: 12; J gene: TRBJ1-4; V gene: TRBV28; clone size: NA; D gene: NA; CDR3 DNA: TGTGCCAGCAGTCCCCTTCGGGAAAAACTGTTTTTT; CDR3 protein: CASSPLREKLFF
CDR3 length: 16; J gene: TRBJ2-1; V gene: TRBV27; clone size: NA; D gene: NA; CDR3 DNA: TGTGCCAGCAGTTTACGTAGGGAGGCGCCCTCCAATGAGCAGTTCTTC; CDR3 protein: CASSLRREAPSNEQFF
CDR3 length: 13; J gene: TRBJ1-2; V gene: TRBV5-3; clone size: NA; D gene: NA; CDR3 DNA: TGTGCCAGAAGCTTGGCAGGGAGGGACGGCTACACCTTC; CDR3 protein: CARSLAGRDGYTF
CDR3 length: 18; J gene: TRBJ2-1; V gene: TRBV4-1; clone size: once; D gene: TRBD2; CDR3 DNA: TGCGCCAGCAGCCAAGAAAGGTTCCTAGCGGCATCCTACAATGAGCAGTTCTTC; CDR3 protein: CASSQERFLAASYNEQFF
CDR3 length: 13; J gene: TRBJ2-7; V gene: TRBV7-9; clone size: NA; D gene: NA; CDR3 DNA: TGTGCCAGCAGCCTAGACAGCCTTAGCGAGCAGTACTTC; CDR3 protein: CASSLDSLSEQYF
CDR3 length: 14; J gene: TRBJ1-4; V gene: TRBV19; clone size: NA; D gene: NA; CDR3 DNA: TGTGCCAGTAGTATGAGACACTCTAATGAAAAACTGTTTTTT; CDR3 protein: CASSMRHSNEKLFF
CDR3 length: 15; J gene: TRBJ2-5; V gene: TRBV30; clone size: NA; D gene: TRBD1; CDR3 DNA: TGTGCCTGGAGTACCAGACAGGGCGTCCAAGAGACCCAGTACTTC; CDR3 protein: CAWSTRQGVQETQYF
CDR3 length: 14; J gene: TRBJ2-7; V gene: TRBV27; clone size: NA; D gene: NA; CDR3 DNA: TGTGCCAGCAGTTTTGGACAGCATTCCTACGAGCAGTACTTC; CDR3 protein: CASSFGQHSYEQYF
CDR3 length: 19; J gene: TRBJ2-4; V gene: TRBV9; clone size: NA; D gene: NA; CDR3 DNA: TGTGCCAGCAGCGTAGGTATTTACGGGGGGCCAAGCTCCAAAAACATTCAGTACTTC; CDR3 protein: CASSVGIYGGPSSKNIQYF
CDR3 length: 17; J gene: TRBJ2-1; V gene: TRBV7-3; clone size: NA; D gene: TRBD2; CDR3 DNA: TGTGCCAGCAGCTTAAGGGCGTCACTAGCGGCTCGGAATGAGCAGTTCTTC; CDR3 protein: CASSLRASLAARNEQFF
CDR3 length: 18; J gene: TRBJ2-6; V gene: TRBV15; clone size: NA; D gene: TRBD1; CDR3 DNA: TGTGCCACCAGCAGGGCCGGGACAGGGGGTTCTGGGGCCAACGTCCTGACTTTC; CDR3 protein: CATSRAGTGGSGANVLTF